These 26 T cell receptor beta chains came from one sample sequenced in a study of T cells in Graves' hyperthyroidism and ophthalmopathy. It was RNA transcripts that yielded the amplified TCR beta CDR3 regions. Using the HTBI primer set, a first-round RT-PCR was run on the TCR CDR3. From the multiplex PCR reads, TCRdb called clonotypes with MiXCR, one entry per CDR3 protein. The top ten clones hold around 7.7% of a sample with a few hundred thousand distinct CDR3 sequences, around 45% of them seen once. The specimen was peripheral blood or thyroid tissue (not recorded which). These receptors all stem from a woman aged 18-30 years with Graves' hyperthyroidism.

V and J are TRBV2 and TRBJ2-7, with D unresolved. Germline CDR1 is SNHLY and CDR2 is FYNNEI. This CDR3 region has 14 residues. V was clipped by 4 bases and J by 2 bases, with 12 bases between them. The CDR3 sequence is CASSGTGRAYEQYF. The CDR3 nucleotides are TGTGCCAGCAGTGGGACCGGTCGGGCCTACGAGCAGTACTTC.

The sample holds many counts of this clonotype. This sequence joins TRBV20-1 and TRBJ2-7, with D perhaps TRBD2 (7 bases). The CDR3 consists of 14 residues. The V end lost 5 bases, the J end lost 2 bases, and 16 bases lay between the germline ends. Per the germline V gene, CDR1 is DFQATT and CDR2 is SNEGSKA (reference sequence). The chain's CDR3 is CSAQVRGLAYEQYF. In nucleotides, the CDR3 is TGCAGTGCTCAAGTGCGGGGGCTAGCCTACGAGCAGTACTTC.

The chain links TRBV7-3 to TRBJ2-7, with D possibly matching TRBD2 (6 bases). The ends were cut back, 1 base at V and 5 bases at J, with 15 bases in the middle. This CDR3 contains 15 residues. CDR1 and CDR2 from the germline V gene are SGHTA and FQGTGA. The CDR3 DNA reads as TGTGCCAGCAGCTTAATCCCTGGCATAGCGGACGAGCAGTACTTC. Translating gives CASSLIPGIADEQYF.

J is TRBJ1-5 and V is TRBV19; D is unresolved. The CDR3 is made up of 15 amino acids. The V end was cut by 4 bases, the J end by 0 bases, with 10 bases between. Germline V CDR1 and CDR2: LNHDA, SQIVND (reference sequence). This chain's CDR3 is CASSNWGSSNQPQHF. The CDR3, as DNA: TGTGCCAGTAGTAACTGGGGAAGTAGCAATCAGCCCCAGCATTTT.

V usage is TRBV24-1 and J usage is TRBJ1-2, with a tentative D call TRBD1 (5 bases). The germline V and J ends were trimmed by 3 bases and 2 bases, with 15 bases remaining between them. The CDR3 is 16 residues long. CDR1 KGHDR and CDR2 SFDVKD come from the germline V gene. DNA for the CDR3: TGTGCCACCAGTGATCCCGGGGGAGCTTCCAACTATGGCTACACCTTC. It yields the protein CATSDPGGASNYGYTF.

This clonotype has ten or more counts. V is TRBV2 and J is TRBJ2-6; D unclear. Germline CDR1 reads SNHLY; CDR2 reads FYNNEI. The CDR3 is made up of 16 amino acids. Trimming took 11 bases from V and 0 from J, leaving 17 bases between them. The CDR3 reads CAGSLDDLSGANVLTF. The CDR3 DNA reads as TGTGCCGGAAGCTTGGACGATCTCTCTGGGGCCAACGTCCTGACTTTC. Full variable domain (rest looked up from reference TRBV2 and TRBJ2-6): EPEVTQTPSHQVTQMGQEVILRCVPISNHLYFYWYRQILGQKVEFLVSFYNNEISEKSEIFDDQFSVERPDGSNFTLKIRSTKLEDSAMYFCAGSLDDLSGANVLTFGAGSRLTVL.

In its sample, this clonotype was seen many times. The chain is built from TRBV29-1 and TRBJ2-7; TRBD1 matches at 11 bases. The CDR3 totals 13 residues. Germline trimming cut 6 bases from V and 3 bases from J; bases unmatched to any gene: 4. Germline CDR1 is SQVTM and CDR2 is ANQGSEA. CDR3 coding DNA: TGCAGCGTGACCGGGACAGGGGGCTACGAGCAGTACTTC. Translated, it gives CSVTGTGGYEQYF.

This rearrangement joins TRBV29-1 to TRBJ2-7, with unresolved D. The CDR3 runs 12 residues. Trimming pared 6 bases from V and 5 bases from J, leaving 14 bases between. Per germline, CDR1 SQVTM and CDR2 ANQGSEA. The CDR3 sequence: CSVGTVYNEQYF. The CDR3, as DNA: TGCAGCGTGGGTACTGTGTACAACGAGCAGTACTTC.

This chain links TRBV10-3 with TRBJ2-5; D is possibly TRBD1 or TRBD2 (5 bases each). In germline, CDR1 is ENHRY, CDR2 SYGVKD. V was clipped by 4 bases and J by 5 bases, with 11 bases between them. The CDR3 contains 13 residues. CDR3 in DNA: TGTGCCATCAGTGTGGACTCAGGGGAGACCCAGTACTTC. This translates into CAISVDSGETQYF.

This clonotype was counted a few times. The V and J genes are TRBV7-2 and TRBJ2-1; the match to TRBD1 covers 9 bases. V shed 2 bases, J shed 3 bases, and the junction held 5 bases outside the gene matches. The germline V gene has CDR1 SGHTA and CDR2 FQGNSA. The CDR3 extends over 16 amino acids. The CDR3: CASSLTETGGYNEQFF. In DNA form, the CDR3 reads TGTGCCAGCAGCTTAACTGAGACAGGGGGCTACAATGAGCAGTTCTTC.

This clonotype was detected many times. In DNA form, the CDR3 reads TGTGCCAGCAGCTTAATCGGGGGGGCAGCAGACGGCTACACCTTC. It codes for CASSLIGGAADGYTF. The chain has TRBV7-3 and TRBJ1-2, with D possibly matching TRBD1 (6 bases). Between the trimmed V and J ends, which lost 1 base and 8 bases, there was a span of 17 bases. Germline lookup yields CDR1 SGHTA and CDR2 FQGTGA. The CDR3 covers 15 residues.

J is TRBJ1-4 and V is TRBV6-1; D gene unclear. The CDR3 contains 15 residues. Trimming removed 4 bases from V and 7 bases from J, with 16 bases in between. Germline assignment: CDR1 MNHNS and CDR2 SASEGT. CDR3 nucleotide sequence: TGTGCCAGCAGTGGATCTGTGACACGGGCTGAAAAACTGTTTTTT. It yields the protein CASSGSVTRAEKLFF.

There are many counts of this clonotype. The CDR3 here is CSVEEGGLGYGYTF. In DNA, the CDR3 is TGCAGCGTTGAAGAGGGGGGGCTCGGATATGGCTACACCTTC. V gene TRBV29-1 combines with J gene TRBJ1-2; TRBD1 is a possible D gene (6 bases). V was pared by 0 bases and J by 5 bases, with 13 bases between. This CDR3 has 14 residues. Germline CDR1 is SQVTM and CDR2 is ANQGSEA. The whole variable domain, remainder taken from reference TRBV29-1 and TRBJ1-2, is SAVISQKPSRDICQRGTSLTIQCQVDSQVTMMFWYRQQPGQSLTLIATANQGSEATYESGFVIDKFPISRPNLTFSTLTVSNMSPEDSSIYLCSVEEGGLGYGYTFGSGTRLTVV.

At least ten counts were recorded for this clonotype. This chain joins TRBV6-1 and TRBJ1-1; weak D call: TRBD1 (5 bases). The CDR3 loop spans 15 amino acids. The germline V gene encodes CDR1 MNHNS and CDR2 SASEGT. Deletions cut 7 bases from V and 0 bases from J, with 15 bases between. CDR3 protein: CASNRGASLNTEAFF. The CDR3 coding sequence is TGTGCCAGCAATAGGGGAGCCTCATTGAACACTGAAGCTTTCTTT.

Concerning this clonotype: A clone one base away is much larger, so this may be a read error. This chain joins TRBV6-6 and TRBJ2-7; 11 nucleotides match TRBD1. The germline V gene encodes CDR1 MNHNY and CDR2 SVGAGI (reference sequence). CDR3 length: 16 amino acids. The CDR3 DNA follows: TGTGCCGGCAGTTTGACCAGGGGACAGGGGGGAGCTGAGCAGTACTTC. Translated, it gives CAGSLTRGQGGAEQYF.

The genes are TRBV29-1 and TRBJ2-5; D call uncertain. The V end lost 7 bases, the J end lost 3 bases, and 6 bases lay between the germline ends. CDR3 length equals 10 residues. Germline V gene lookup returns CDR1 SQVTM and CDR2 ANQGSEA. CDR3 sequence reads: CSGGEETQYF. CDR3 nucleotides: TGCAGCGGGGGTGAAGAGACCCAGTACTTC.

The chain is built from TRBV7-2 and TRBJ2-2; the match to TRBD2 covers 11 bases. The CDR3 is made up of 17 amino acids. V gave up 2 bases and J gave up 7 bases; unmatched junction bases: 9. The germline V gene encodes CDR1 SGHTA and CDR2 FQGNSA. CDR3 amino acids: CASSLLTSGSAYGELFF. For the CDR3, the DNA is TGTGCCAGCAGCTTACTAACTAGCGGGAGTGCCTACGGGGAGCTGTTTTTT.

The chain uses TRBV29-1 and TRBJ2-7; D unresolved. The germline V and J ends were trimmed by 1 base and 3 bases, with 7 bases remaining between them. Per the germline V gene, CDR1 is SQVTM and CDR2 is ANQGSEA. The CDR3 is 12 residues long. The CDR3 loop reads CSVEAELYEQYF. In DNA form, the CDR3 reads TGCAGCGTTGAAGCAGAACTCTACGAGCAGTACTTC.

This chain joins TRBV24-1 and TRBJ2-2; 10 bases agree with TRBD2. The CDR3 totals 19 residues. The junction had 13 bases not matched to a gene; V was cut back by 4 bases and J by 3 bases. Germline-derived CDR1 and CDR2 are KGHDR and SFDVKD. The DNA of the CDR3 is TGTGCCACCAGTGACGCCTCCTACTTAGCGGGAGGATACACCGGGGAGCTGTTTTTT. Its protein is CATSDASYLAGGYTGELFF.

This clonotype occurred many times. This chain connects TRBV7-2 to TRBJ1-5; D gene ambiguous. Trimming shortened V by 3 bases and J by 3 bases, and 9 bases separated the two germline ends. Germline CDR1 is SGHTA and CDR2 is FQGNSA. CDR3 length: 14 residues. The CDR3 DNA is TGTGCCAGCAGCTTCCGCCACGACAATCAGCCCCAGCATTTT. The encoded protein is CASSFRHDNQPQHF.

The V and J genes are TRBV24-1 and TRBJ2-5, with a tentative D call TRBD2 (7 bases). Germline-derived CDR1 and CDR2 are KGHDR and SFDVKD. The CDR3 extends over 18 amino acids. V lost 4 bases, J lost 5 bases, and 25 bases lay in between. This CDR3 is CATSDTLNREGKGETQYF. The CDR3 DNA reads as TGTGCCACCAGTGACACCTTAAACAGGGAGGGGAAGGGCGAGACCCAGTACTTC.

The chain couples TRBV5-4 to TRBJ2-7; either TRBD1 or TRBD2 may fit D (5 bases each). Germline V gene sequence: CDR1 SGHNT, CDR2 YYREEE (reference sequence). The V end lost 4 bases, the J end lost 7 bases, and 24 bases lay between the germline ends. There are 16 residues in the CDR3. In DNA, the CDR3 is TGTGCCAGCAGCAGGAACTCGGGACGAATTCCTCGGGAGCAGTACTTC. This codes for CASSRNSGRIPREQYF.

This clonotype was picked up many times. The rearrangement links TRBV27 to TRBJ2-7, with TRBD2 identical over 13 bases. J lost 3 bases, V lost 4 bases, and 0 bases had no gene match. Germline CDR1 is MNHEY and CDR2 is SMNVEV (reference sequence). This CDR3 contains 14 residues. The CDR3 DNA is TGTGCCAGCAGTTGGACTAGCGGGGGCTACGAGCAGTACTTC. Its protein product is CASSWTSGGYEQYF.

This clonotype was observed a single time. This sequence joins TRBV7-3 and TRBJ1-2; tentatively, D is TRBD1 (6 bases). CDR1 is SGHTA, CDR2 FQGTGA, per germline. The CDR3 runs 12 residues. Trimming stripped 3 bases from V and 10 bases from J, with 12 bases between. CDR3 protein: CASSFYREAYTF. The CDR3 DNA sequence: TGTGCCAGCAGCTTTTACAGGGAGGCCTACACCTTC.

In this sample, this clonotype turned up many times. The chain uses TRBV4-3 and TRBJ2-7; TRBD2 might be the D (5 bases). Germline loops: CDR1 LGHNA, CDR2 YSLEER. The CDR3 extends over 15 amino acids. Trimming took off 4 bases at V and 2 bases at J, with 15 bases between the two ends. CDR3 bases: TGCGCCAGCAGCCCCCATCGGGTAGCGACCTACGAGCAGTACTTC. As protein: CASSPHRVATYEQYF.

This clonotype was seen a handful of times. This rearrangement joins TRBV7-2 to TRBJ2-3; D call uncertain. The CDR3 runs to 14 residues. V dropped 1 base and J dropped 2 bases, with 7 bases sitting between them. The germline V gene encodes CDR1 SGHTA and CDR2 FQGNSA. CDR3 DNA sequence: TGTGCCAGCAGCTTAGGGTACCACACAGATACGCAGTATTTT. Amino acids: CASSLGYHTDTQYF.